Listed below are T cell receptor beta chains from one sample, sequenced in a study of radiotherapy plus CTLA-4 blockade in lung cancer. Clones were sequenced by immunoSEQ multiplex PCR, and TCRdb holds only the in-frame ones, with some missing. The repertoire includes approximately 83,000 clones, 78% of them detected once, and 3% to 4.5% sits in the top ten. This specimen was peripheral blood, taken from a patient treated with radiotherapy plus ipilimumab. The receptor source for this set is a human donor with non-small cell lung cancer who had a partial response to radiotherapy plus ipilimumab. Some clones in this sample may be carry-over from other donors' samples. Each CDR3 is given with its conserved first and last residue. The order of the fields is V gene, D gene, clone size, J gene, CDR3 protein, CDR3 DNA. The D gene is left open where the match is weak. Expanded clones are given a class, and other clones once, few, many or no size at all.

v_call: TRBV2
d_call: TRBD1
clone_size: -
j_call: TRBJ1-5
cdr3_aa: CASSGQVRQPQHF
cdr3_nt: TGTGCCAGCTCTGGACAGGTGCGGCAGCCCCAGCATTTT

v_call: TRBV7-2
d_call: -
clone_size: -
j_call: TRBJ2-3
cdr3_aa: CASSPPTTSTDTQYF
cdr3_nt: TGTGCCAGCAGCCCCCCGACGACTAGTACAGATACGCAGTATTTT

v_call: TRBV7-2
d_call: TRBD1
clone_size: -
j_call: TRBJ1-1
cdr3_aa: CASSPGQRNTEAFF
cdr3_nt: TGTGCCAGCAGCCCGGGACAGCGAAACACTGAAGCTTTCTTT

v_call: TRBV5-1
d_call: -
clone_size: once
j_call: TRBJ1-5
cdr3_aa: CASNPLFGRPNQPQHF
cdr3_nt: TGCGCCAGCAACCCCCTTTTTGGGCGCCCTAATCAGCCCCAGCATTTT

v_call: TRBV6-1
d_call: TRBD2
clone_size: -
j_call: TRBJ2-7
cdr3_aa: CASSALAGGSSYEQYF
cdr3_nt: TGTGCCAGCAGTGCTCTAGCGGGAGGGAGCTCCTACGAGCAGTACTTC

v_call: TRBV7-9
d_call: -
clone_size: -
j_call: TRBJ1-5
cdr3_aa: CASSLGGYSNQPQHF
cdr3_nt: TGTGCCAGCAGCTTAGGCGGTTATAGCAATCAGCCCCAGCATTTT

v_call: TRBV7-3
d_call: TRBD2
clone_size: once
j_call: TRBJ2-3
cdr3_aa: CASSLGRRGGDTQYF
cdr3_nt: TGTGCCAGCAGCTTAGGGCGGCGGGGAGGGGATACGCAGTATTTT

v_call: TRBV28
d_call: TRBD2
clone_size: -
j_call: TRBJ2-7
cdr3_aa: CASNRLAGGVNEQYF
cdr3_nt: TGTGCCAGCAATAGGCTAGCGGGAGGGGTGAACGAGCAGTACTTC

v_call: TRBV19
d_call: TRBD1
clone_size: -
j_call: TRBJ1-2
cdr3_aa: CASSIQDRGDHYGYTF
cdr3_nt: TGTGCCAGTAGTATACAGGACAGGGGTGACCACTATGGCTACACCTTC

v_call: TRBV7-2
d_call: TRBD1
clone_size: -
j_call: TRBJ2-5
cdr3_aa: CASSLQTGPQETQYF
cdr3_nt: TGTGCCAGCAGCCTACAGACAGGGCCCCAAGAGACCCAGTACTTC

v_call: TRBV11-2
d_call: TRBD2
clone_size: few
j_call: TRBJ2-2
cdr3_aa: CASSPSWAGGSGELFF
cdr3_nt: TGTGCCAGCAGCCCGTCCTGGGCGGGAGGCTCCGGGGAGCTGTTTTTT

v_call: TRBV2
d_call: TRBD1
clone_size: -
j_call: TRBJ1-2
cdr3_aa: CASSADRVGGYTF
cdr3_nt: TGTGCCAGCAGTGCGGACAGGGTGGGTGGCTACACCTTC

v_call: TRBV7-3
d_call: TRBD2
clone_size: -
j_call: TRBJ2-3
cdr3_aa: CASSLGPAGGQDTQYF
cdr3_nt: TGTGCCAGCAGCTTAGGTCCAGCGGGGGGGCAGGATACGCAGTATTTT

v_call: TRBV10-3
d_call: TRBD2
clone_size: few
j_call: TRBJ2-3
cdr3_aa: CAIRGLAKDTQYF
cdr3_nt: TGTGCCATCAGAGGACTAGCGAAGGATACGCAGTATTTT

v_call: TRBV18
d_call: -
clone_size: -
j_call: TRBJ2-5
cdr3_aa: CASSQEIQETQYF
cdr3_nt: TGTGCCAGCTCACAAGAGATACAAGAGACCCAGTACTTC

v_call: TRBV9
d_call: TRBD1
clone_size: -
j_call: TRBJ1-1
cdr3_aa: CASSTRQGAATEAFF
cdr3_nt: TGTGCCAGCAGCACCCGACAGGGGGCGGCAACTGAAGCTTTCTTT

v_call: TRBV7-9
d_call: TRBD2
clone_size: -
j_call: TRBJ2-3
cdr3_aa: CASSLPRLAASTDTQYF
cdr3_nt: TGTGCCAGCAGCTTACCACGACTAGCGGCTAGCACAGATACGCAGTATTTT

v_call: TRBV7-2
d_call: -
clone_size: once
j_call: TRBJ2-2
cdr3_aa: CASSSDGNTGGLFF
cdr3_nt: TGTGCCAGCAGCTCCGACGGTAACACCGGGGGGCTGTTTTTT

v_call: TRBV21-1
d_call: -
clone_size: -
j_call: TRBJ2-1
cdr3_aa: CATYLAGGTYNEQFF
cdr3_nt: TGTGCCACCTACCTAGCAGGTGGGACCTACAATGAGCAGTTCTTC

v_call: TRBV7-3
d_call: -
clone_size: -
j_call: TRBJ2-3
cdr3_aa: CASSLEHSTDTQYF
cdr3_nt: TGTGCCAGCAGCCTAGAACATAGCACAGATACGCAGTATTTT

v_call: TRBV29-1
d_call: TRBD2
clone_size: -
j_call: TRBJ2-5
cdr3_aa: CSVASGGLETQYF
cdr3_nt: TGCAGCGTTGCTAGCGGGGGTCTAGAGACCCAGTACTTC

v_call: TRBV28
d_call: -
clone_size: -
j_call: TRBJ1-5
cdr3_aa: CASSFRSGNQPQHF
cdr3_nt: TGTGCCAGCAGTTTCCGAAGCGGCAATCAGCCCCAGCATTTT

v_call: TRBV28
d_call: TRBD2
clone_size: -
j_call: TRBJ2-2
cdr3_aa: CASRRLAGTGELFF
cdr3_nt: TGTGCCAGCAGGCGACTAGCGGGCACCGGGGAGCTGTTTTTT

v_call: TRBV9
d_call: -
clone_size: -
j_call: TRBJ2-6
cdr3_aa: CASSPLPGGANVLTF
cdr3_nt: TGTGCCAGCAGCCCCCTACCAGGGGGGGCCAACGTCCTGACTTTC

v_call: TRBV5-1
d_call: -
clone_size: -
j_call: TRBJ2-3
cdr3_aa: CASSFPGSGVDTQYF
cdr3_nt: TGCGCCAGCAGCTTTCCCGGGTCGGGTGTAGATACGCAGTATTTT

v_call: TRBV10-3
d_call: -
clone_size: -
j_call: TRBJ2-1
cdr3_aa: CAISETAYNEQFF
cdr3_nt: TGTGCCATCAGTGAAACAGCCTACAATGAGCAGTTCTTC

v_call: TRBV6-5
d_call: -
clone_size: medium-sized
j_call: TRBJ1-5
cdr3_aa: CASSYFQTNQPQHF
cdr3_nt: TGTGCCAGCAGTTATTTCCAGACAAATCAGCCCCAGCATTTT

v_call: TRBV11-2
d_call: -
clone_size: few
j_call: TRBJ2-3
cdr3_aa: CASSSLWAGLGDTQYF
cdr3_nt: TGTGCCAGCAGCTCACTCTGGGCGGGGCTAGGCGATACGCAGTATTTT

v_call: TRBV4-2
d_call: -
clone_size: -
j_call: TRBJ1-4
cdr3_aa: CASSQDRGDDEKLFF
cdr3_nt: TGTGCCAGCAGCCAAGACAGGGGTGATGATGAAAAACTGTTTTTT

v_call: TRBV6-5
d_call: TRBD1
clone_size: few
j_call: TRBJ1-2
cdr3_aa: CASSPTGYGYTF
cdr3_nt: TGTGCCAGCAGTCCGACAGGGTATGGCTACACCTTC

v_call: TRBV5-4
d_call: TRBD2
clone_size: few
j_call: TRBJ2-5
cdr3_aa: CASSFGLAGVETQYF
cdr3_nt: TGTGCCAGCAGCTTTGGGCTAGCGGGAGTAGAGACCCAGTACTTC

v_call: TRBV4-3
d_call: TRBD2
clone_size: once
j_call: TRBJ2-2
cdr3_aa: CASSRLGGGARELFF
cdr3_nt: TGCGCCAGCAGCCGCTTAGGCGGGGGGGCTAGGGAGCTGTTTTTT

v_call: TRBV4-3
d_call: -
clone_size: -
j_call: TRBJ1-6
cdr3_aa: CASSKKWEGSPLHF
cdr3_nt: TGCGCCAGCAGCAAGAAATGGGAGGGTTCACCCCTCCACTTT

v_call: TRBV9
d_call: -
clone_size: -
j_call: TRBJ1-2
cdr3_aa: CASSVEVRADYGYTF
cdr3_nt: TGTGCCAGCAGCGTAGAAGTCAGGGCGGACTATGGCTACACCTTC

v_call: TRBV7-8
d_call: -
clone_size: -
j_call: TRBJ2-7
cdr3_aa: CASSRDSSTDEQYF
cdr3_nt: TGTGCCAGCAGCCGTGACAGTTCAACCGACGAGCAGTACTTC

v_call: TRBV5-1
d_call: -
clone_size: -
j_call: TRBJ2-7
cdr3_aa: CASSLGGPPYEQYF
cdr3_nt: TGCGCCAGCAGCTTGGGCGGCCCCCCCTACGAGCAGTACTTC

v_call: TRBV4-1
d_call: -
clone_size: -
j_call: TRBJ2-7
cdr3_aa: CASSHEVAVEQYF
cdr3_nt: TGCGCCAGCAGCCATGAAGTGGCGGTCGAGCAGTACTTC

v_call: TRBV6-1
d_call: -
clone_size: -
j_call: TRBJ2-7
cdr3_aa: CASRRDGTYEQYF
cdr3_nt: TGTGCCAGCAGGCGGGACGGGACCTACGAGCAGTACTTC

v_call: TRBV27
d_call: -
clone_size: -
j_call: TRBJ2-7
cdr3_aa: CASSDKPYEQYF
cdr3_nt: TGTGCCAGCAGCGACAAGCCCTACGAGCAGTACTTC

v_call: TRBV6-4
d_call: TRBD2
clone_size: -
j_call: TRBJ2-2
cdr3_aa: CASRTSGSSGELFF
cdr3_nt: TGTGCCAGCAGGACTAGCGGGAGTTCCGGGGAGCTGTTTTTT

v_call: TRBV9
d_call: TRBD2
clone_size: -
j_call: TRBJ2-2
cdr3_aa: CASSVVGGAGELFF
cdr3_nt: TGTGCCAGCAGCGTAGTCGGGGGGGCCGGGGAGCTGTTTTTT

v_call: TRBV7-2
d_call: TRBD2
clone_size: -
j_call: TRBJ2-7
cdr3_aa: CASSALAGEDEQYF
cdr3_nt: TGTGCCAGCAGCGCCCTAGCGGGGGAAGACGAGCAGTACTTC

v_call: TRBV18
d_call: TRBD2
clone_size: -
j_call: TRBJ2-3
cdr3_aa: CASSLAASTDTQYF
cdr3_nt: TGTGCCAGCTCTCTAGCGGCTAGCACAGATACGCAGTATTTT

v_call: TRBV28
d_call: TRBD2
clone_size: -
j_call: TRBJ2-1
cdr3_aa: CASRTSGEGYNEQFF
cdr3_nt: TGTGCCAGCCGGACTAGCGGGGAAGGTTACAATGAGCAGTTCTTC

v_call: TRBV5-5
d_call: TRBD1
clone_size: -
j_call: TRBJ1-1
cdr3_aa: CASSFTGANMEAFF
cdr3_nt: TGTGCCAGCAGCTTTACAGGGGCGAACATGGAAGCTTTCTTT

v_call: TRBV27
d_call: TRBD2
clone_size: -
j_call: TRBJ2-2
cdr3_aa: CASSPQPAGGITGELFF
cdr3_nt: TGTGCCAGCAGTCCACAACCGGCCGGGGGGATCACCGGGGAGCTGTTTTTT

v_call: TRBV4-1
d_call: TRBD2
clone_size: -
j_call: TRBJ2-7
cdr3_aa: CASSKLAGVHEQYF
cdr3_nt: TGCGCCAGCAGCAAACTAGCGGGAGTTCACGAGCAGTACTTC

v_call: TRBV6-1
d_call: -
clone_size: -
j_call: TRBJ1-1
cdr3_aa: CASRRVENTEAFF
cdr3_nt: TGTGCCAGCCGGAGGGTAGAGAACACTGAAGCTTTCTTT

v_call: TRBV19
d_call: -
clone_size: -
j_call: TRBJ1-6
cdr3_aa: CASSIDRGLESPLHF
cdr3_nt: TGTGCCAGTAGTATAGATCGAGGACTTGAATCACCCCTCCACTTT

v_call: TRBV27
d_call: -
clone_size: once
j_call: TRBJ2-2
cdr3_aa: CASRRGQNTGELFF
cdr3_nt: TGTGCCAGCAGAAGGGGACAAAACACCGGGGAGCTGTTTTTT

v_call: TRBV6-5
d_call: TRBD2
clone_size: -
j_call: TRBJ2-1
cdr3_aa: CASGGLVRAYNEQFF
cdr3_nt: TGTGCCAGCGGGGGACTAGTCAGGGCCTACAATGAGCAGTTCTTC